This TCR beta chain was recorded in a study of metastatic and nonmetastatic thyroid tumors. TCRdb re-clonotyped the PCR reads through MiXCR. The sample records about 41,000 clones, 24% being singletons. Germline CDR1 and CDR2: MNHNS and SASEGT. This CDR3 has 11 amino acids. Trimming left V 8 bases short and J 2 bases short, with 7 bases between. Until they underwent thyroid surgery, no patient had received any treatment. Sample: tumor tissue. This sequence originates from a female donor with papillary thyroid cancer or a benign thyroid nodule (not recorded which). Some clones in this sample may be carry-over from other donors' samples. The J gene is TRBJ2-7, the V gene TRBV6-1; D gene uncertain. This chain's CDR3 is CASGIPYEQYF. In DNA form, the CDR3 reads TGTGCCAGCGGCATACCCTACGAGCAGTACTTC.